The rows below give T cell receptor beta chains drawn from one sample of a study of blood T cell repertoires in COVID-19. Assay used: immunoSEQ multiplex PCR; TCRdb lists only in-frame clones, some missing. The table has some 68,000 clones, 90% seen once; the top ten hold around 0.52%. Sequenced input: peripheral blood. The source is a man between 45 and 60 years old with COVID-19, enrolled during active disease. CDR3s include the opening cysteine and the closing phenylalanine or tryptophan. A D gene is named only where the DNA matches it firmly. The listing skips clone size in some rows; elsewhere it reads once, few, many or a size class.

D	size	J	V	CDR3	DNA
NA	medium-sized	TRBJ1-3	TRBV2	CASRLQAFGNTIYF	TGTGCCAGCAGGTTACAGGCCTTTGGAAACACCATATATTTT
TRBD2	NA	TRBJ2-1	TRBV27	CASSALRVAGDPYNEQFF	TGTGCCAGCAGTGCCCTTAGGGTAGCGGGAGATCCCTACAATGAGCAGTTCTTC
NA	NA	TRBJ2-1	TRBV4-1	CASSQIRGSHNEQFF	TGCGCCAGCAGCCAAATCCGGGGGTCTCACAATGAGCAGTTCTTC
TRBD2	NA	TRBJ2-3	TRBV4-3	CASSQILAGVSTDTQYF	TGCGCCAGCAGCCAAATACTAGCGGGAGTTAGCACAGATACGCAGTATTTT
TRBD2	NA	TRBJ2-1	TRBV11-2	CASSPNSGRAKNEQFF	TGTGCCAGCAGCCCAAATAGCGGGAGGGCCAAGAATGAGCAGTTCTTC
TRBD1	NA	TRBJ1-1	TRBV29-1	CSVDRTGGSEAFF	TGCAGCGTTGACCGGACAGGGGGCAGTGAAGCTTTCTTT
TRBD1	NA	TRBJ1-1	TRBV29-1	CRVAGTAEAFF	TGCAGGGTCGCGGGGACAGCTGAAGCTTTCTTT
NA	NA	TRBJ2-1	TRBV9	CASSVATDYNEQFF	TGTGCCAGCAGCGTAGCTACAGACTACAATGAGCAGTTCTTC
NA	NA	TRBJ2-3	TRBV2	CASSEDRYSTDTQYF	TGTGCCAGCAGTGAAGATCGCTACAGCACAGATACGCAGTATTTT
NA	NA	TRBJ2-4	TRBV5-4	CASSLRSGENIQYF	TGTGCCAGCAGCTTGCGGTCGGGGGAAAACATTCAGTACTTC
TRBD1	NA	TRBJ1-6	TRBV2	CASSRQGADNSPLHF	TGTGCCAGCAGTCGACAGGGGGCGGATAATTCACCCCTCCACTTT
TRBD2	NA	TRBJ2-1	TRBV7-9	CASSLANSGSKNEQFF	TGTGCCAGCAGCTTAGCGAATAGCGGGAGTAAAAATGAGCAGTTCTTC
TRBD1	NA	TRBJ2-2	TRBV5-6	CASSVSGTGGRIAGELFF	TGTGCCAGCAGCGTCTCCGGGACAGGGGGGCGGATAGCCGGGGAGCTGTTTTTT
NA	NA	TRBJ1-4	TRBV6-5	CASRGQFNEKLFF	TGTGCCAGCAGAGGACAGTTTAATGAAAAACTGTTTTTT
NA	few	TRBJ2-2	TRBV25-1	CASSGTDTGELFF	TGTGCCAGTAGCGGTACGGACACCGGGGAGCTGTTTTTT
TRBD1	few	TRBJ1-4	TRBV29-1	CSVNPTGEKLFF	TGCAGCGTTAACCCGACAGGGGAAAAACTGTTTTTT
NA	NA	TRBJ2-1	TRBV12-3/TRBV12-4	CASRPGINNEQFF	TGTGCCAGCAGGCCGGGAATCAACAATGAGCAGTTCTTC